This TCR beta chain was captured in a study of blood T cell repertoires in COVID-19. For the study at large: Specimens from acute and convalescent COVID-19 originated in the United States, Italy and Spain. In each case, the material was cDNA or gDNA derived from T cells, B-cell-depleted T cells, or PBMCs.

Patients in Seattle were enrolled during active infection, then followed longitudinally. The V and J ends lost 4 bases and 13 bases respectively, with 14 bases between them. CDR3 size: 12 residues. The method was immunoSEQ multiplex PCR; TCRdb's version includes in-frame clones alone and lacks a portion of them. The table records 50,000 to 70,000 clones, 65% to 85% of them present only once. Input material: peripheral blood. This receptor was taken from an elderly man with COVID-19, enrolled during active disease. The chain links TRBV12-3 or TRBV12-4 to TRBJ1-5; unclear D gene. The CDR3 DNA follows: TGTGCCAGCAGTTGGGCCCTATCTTCGCAGCATTTT. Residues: CASSWALSSQHF.